Listed below are T cell receptor beta chains from one sample, sequenced in a study of cytomegalovirus exposure and HLA in healthy donors. Measured with immunoSEQ multiplex PCR; TCRdb has only the in-frame clones, and not every one. The table has about 240,000 clones, approximately 90% seen once; the top ten hold approximately 2.5%. Material for sequencing was PBMCs. The origin of the receptors is a man younger than 35 in good health and CMV-seronegative. CDR3s include the opening cysteine and the closing phenylalanine or tryptophan. A D gene is named only where the DNA matches it firmly. Rows give clone size only sometimes, using once, few, many, or a class for an expanded clone.

j_gene	v_gene	abundance	d_gene	CDR3aa	CDR3nt
TRBJ2-5	TRBV7-2	NA	TRBD1	CASSSGPGGRETQYF	TGTGCCAGCAGCTCAGGGCCAGGGGGTCGAGAGACCCAGTACTTC
TRBJ2-7	TRBV7-9	NA	NA	CASSPTAGQYSYEQYF	TGTGCCAGCAGCCCGACCGCGGGACAGTACTCCTACGAGCAGTACTTC
TRBJ1-1	TRBV5-1	NA	NA	CASSLRGGIPEAFF	TGCGCCAGCAGCTTGCGGGGGGGCATACCTGAAGCTTTCTTT
TRBJ1-1	TRBV29-1	NA	NA	CSVEGNGGAFF	TGCAGCGTTGAGGGCAACGGGGGAGCTTTCTTT
TRBJ2-1	TRBV29-1	NA	TRBD1	CSANRDRNNEQFF	TGCAGCGCGAACCGGGACAGAAACAATGAGCAGTTCTTC
TRBJ2-2	TRBV9	NA	TRBD2	CASSVASGGAGELFF	TGTGCCAGCAGCGTAGCAAGCGGGGGGGCCGGGGAGCTGTTTTTT
TRBJ1-5	TRBV5-1	NA	NA	CASSLVGGNQPQHF	TGCGCCAGCAGCTTGGTGGGAGGGAATCAGCCCCAGCATTTT
TRBJ2-1	TRBV9	NA	NA	CASSVGGNPAEQFF	TGTGCCAGCAGCGTAGGAGGCAACCCGGCTGAGCAGTTCTTC
TRBJ2-2	TRBV7-3	NA	NA	CASSFGDTGELFF	TGTGCCAGCAGCTTCGGAGACACCGGGGAGCTGTTTTTT
TRBJ2-1	TRBV6-5	NA	NA	CASSYSRGYGNEQFF	TGTGCCAGCAGTTACTCAAGGGGGTATGGAAATGAGCAGTTCTTC
TRBJ1-6	TRBV5-5	once	NA	CASSENSPLHF	TGTGCCAGCAGCGAGAATTCACCCCTCCACTTT
TRBJ1-2	TRBV27	few	TRBD1	CASSPGTGENGYTF	TGTGCCAGCAGTCCTGGGACAGGGGAGAATGGCTACACCTTC
TRBJ1-2	TRBV15	NA	TRBD1	CATSRVPTRDRGSGYTF	TGTGCCACCAGCAGAGTGCCGACCCGGGACAGGGGAAGTGGCTACACCTTC
TRBJ2-3	TRBV11-2	NA	TRBD2	CASSLERGGVTDTQYF	TGTGCCAGCAGCCTCGAGCGGGGGGGGGTCACAGATACGCAGTATTTT
TRBJ2-5	TRBV7-9	NA	TRBD1	CASSSRGRETQYF	TGTGCCAGCAGCTCCAGGGGGCGGGAGACCCAGTACTTC
TRBJ1-6	TRBV19	NA	NA	CASSMGAINSPLHF	TGTGCCAGTAGCATGGGGGCAATTAATTCACCCCTCCACTTT
TRBJ2-7	TRBV30	NA	NA	CAWSASRGTEQYF	TGTGCCTGGAGTGCCTCCCGTGGCACGGAGCAGTACTTC
TRBJ2-5	TRBV4-3	NA	TRBD1	CASSPQTGRGETQYF	TGCGCCAGCAGCCCCCAGACAGGGAGAGGAGAGACCCAGTACTTC
TRBJ1-1	TRBV4-1	NA	TRBD1	CASSQETGTTNTEAFF	TGCGCCAGCAGCCAAGAGACAGGGACGACGAACACTGAAGCTTTCTTT
TRBJ2-1	TRBV4-3	NA	TRBD1	CASSQGSGDRQFF	TGCGCCAGCAGCCAAGGGAGTGGGGACAGGCAGTTCTTC
TRBJ2-7	TRBV6-1	NA	TRBD1	CASTGTGGQQQYF	TGTGCCAGCACCGGGACAGGGGGACAGCAGCAGTACTTC
TRBJ2-2	TRBV7-9	NA	TRBD2	CASPGTSENTGELFF	TGTGCCAGCCCGGGGACTAGCGAGAACACCGGGGAGCTGTTTTTT
TRBJ2-1	TRBV7-2	NA	NA	CASSASSGVHEQFF	TGTGCCAGCAGCGCAAGTTCGGGGGTACATGAGCAGTTCTTC
TRBJ1-1	TRBV6-5	once	TRBD1	CASSLQGDDTEAFF	TGTGCCAGCAGTCTACAGGGGGATGACACTGAAGCTTTCTTT
TRBJ1-4	TRBV7-9	NA	NA	CASSLGQGFEKLFF	TGTGCCAGCAGCTTAGGACAAGGCTTTGAAAAACTGTTTTTT
TRBJ1-2	TRBV7-9	NA	NA	CASSLGGEPPEYGYTF	TGTGCCAGCAGCTTAGGGGGCGAGCCACCAGAGTATGGCTACACCTTC
TRBJ2-2	TRBV5-1	NA	NA	CASSNTGELFF	TGCGCCAGCTCAAACACCGGGGAGCTGTTTTTT
TRBJ2-3	TRBV28	NA	NA	CASSLLRGADTQYF	TGTGCCAGCAGTTTACTACGCGGGGCGGATACGCAGTATTTT
TRBJ1-1	TRBV9	once	NA	CASSVGPNTEAFF	TGTGCCAGCAGCGTAGGGCCGAACACTGAAGCTTTCTTT
TRBJ2-4	TRBV15	NA	TRBD1	CATSRDRDRGRLEYF	TGTGCCACCAGCAGAGATCGGGACAGGGGGCGCCTGGAGTACTTC
TRBJ2-7	TRBV18	once	TRBD1	CASSRTGTGGYEQYF	TGTGCCAGCTCTCGCACCGGGACAGGGGGCTACGAGCAGTACTTC
TRBJ1-4	TRBV28	NA	TRBD1	CASTGGGEKLFF	TGTGCCAGCACAGGGGGTGGTGAAAAACTGTTTTTT
TRBJ1-2	TRBV6-4	NA	NA	CASSDCREVSGYTF	TGTGCCAGCAGTGACTGTAGGGAGGTAAGTGGCTACACCTTC
TRBJ1-1	TRBV9	NA	NA	CASSVRSGTEAFF	TGTGCCAGCAGCGTACGGTCGGGTACTGAAGCTTTCTTT
TRBJ1-6	TRBV27	NA	NA	CASGVGASPLHF	TGTGCCAGTGGCGTTGGGGCTTCACCCCTCCACTTT
TRBJ2-5	TRBV5-1	NA	TRBD2	CASSLAPGLVETQYF	TGCGCCAGCAGCTTGGCGCCGGGACTAGTAGAGACCCAGTACTTC
TRBJ2-7	TRBV10-3	NA	TRBD2	CAIATSSSYEQYF	TGTGCCATCGCGACTAGCTCTTCCTACGAGCAGTACTTC
TRBJ2-1	TRBV7-9	NA	TRBD2	CASSLGLAVLNNEQFF	TGTGCCAGCAGCTTAGGACTAGCGGTTTTAAACAATGAGCAGTTCTTC
TRBJ2-2	TRBV27	NA	NA	CASSLVGLANTGELFF	TGTGCCAGCAGTTTAGTGGGGCTGGCGAACACCGGGGAGCTGTTTTTT
TRBJ2-5	TRBV5-6	once	NA	CASSLVGAQEETQYF	TGTGCCAGCAGCTTGGTTGGGGCGCAGGAGGAGACCCAGTACTTC
TRBJ2-2	TRBV7-3	once	TRBD2	CASREAGGTGELFF	TGTGCCAGCAGGGAAGCGGGAGGGACCGGGGAGCTGTTTTTT